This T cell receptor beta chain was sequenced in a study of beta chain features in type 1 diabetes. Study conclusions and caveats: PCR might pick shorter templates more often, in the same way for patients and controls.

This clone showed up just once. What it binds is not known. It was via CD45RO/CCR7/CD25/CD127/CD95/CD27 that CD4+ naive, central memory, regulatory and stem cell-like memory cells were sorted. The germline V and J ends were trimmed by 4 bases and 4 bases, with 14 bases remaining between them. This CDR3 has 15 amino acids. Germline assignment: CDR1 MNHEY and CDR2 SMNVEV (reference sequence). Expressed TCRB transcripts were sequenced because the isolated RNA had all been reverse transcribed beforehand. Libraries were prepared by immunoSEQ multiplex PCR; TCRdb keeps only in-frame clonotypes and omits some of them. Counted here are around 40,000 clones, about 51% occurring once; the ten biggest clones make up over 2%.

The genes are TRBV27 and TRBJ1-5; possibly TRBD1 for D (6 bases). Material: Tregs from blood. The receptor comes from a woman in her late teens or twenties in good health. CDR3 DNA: TGTGCCAGCAGTTCAGCCACAGGGTGGAATCAGCCCCAGCATTTT. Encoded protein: CASSSATGWNQPQHF.